This TCR beta chain was documented in a study of cytomegalovirus exposure and HLA in healthy donors. General study findings and limits: Another analysis was done later, and it associated around 15,000 TCR beta sequences with HLA alleles at 0.05 false discovery rate. A prior analysis recorded that most TCR beta V segments were productive about 87% or about 30% of the time. The study recorded around 160 TCR beta chains that were cytomegalovirus-associated. Clonal expansion, a later analysis showed, was greater in HLA-associated TCR beta chains than in equally common others.

Germline CDR1 and CDR2: SGHNT and YYREEE (reference sequence). This CDR3 region has 15 residues. V was shortened by 4 bases and J by 0 bases, with 14 bases between the two germline ends. In the PCR, 60 Vbeta and 13 Jbeta primers were used. Clones were sequenced by immunoSEQ multiplex PCR, and TCRdb holds only the in-frame ones, with some missing. Of about 140,000 clones in the sample, more than 60% were seen once. Note on this clone: Its antigen is unidentified.

The clonotype comes from a female donor in good health and CMV-seronegative. Sequencing was done on a sample of PBMCs. The chain has TRBV5-4 and TRBJ2-7, with a possible D match to TRBD1 (5 bases). The CDR3 loop reads CASSRDQGISYEQYF. In DNA form, the CDR3 reads TGTGCCAGCAGCCGTGATCAGGGAATCTCCTACGAGCAGTACTTC. The full variable domain, completed using reference TRBV5-4 and TRBJ2-7, is ETGVTQSPTHLIKTRGQQVTLRCSSQSGHNTVSWYQQALGQGPQFIFQYYREEENGRGNFPPRFSGLQFPNYSSELNVNALELDDSALYLCASSRDQGISYEQYFGPGTRLTVT.